What follows is one T cell receptor (beta chain) and its context. This entry belongs to a study of blood T cell repertoires in COVID-19. Background on the study: The samples span acute and convalescent COVID-19 from the United States, Italy and Spain. PBMCs, B-cell-depleted T cells, or T cells were the source of the cDNA or gDNA that made up the material.

The CDR3 totals 17 residues. Per germline, CDR1 LNHDA and CDR2 SQIVND (reference sequence). Trimming took off 6 bases at V and 0 bases at J, with 20 bases between the two ends. Original data processing: Quantification of nucleated cells was approximated via reference gene primer amplification. Assay used: immunoSEQ multiplex PCR; TCRdb lists only in-frame clones, some missing. V, J and clone size were drawn from that table, and D and trimming were deduced from the DNA. Here the sample spans about 75,000 clones, roughly nine tenths being singletons. The sequenced material came from peripheral blood. This clonotype was sampled from a human donor in a cohort sampled during active COVID-19. V usage is TRBV19 and J usage is TRBJ1-1; a possible D gene is TRBD1 (6 bases). CDR3 DNA: TGTGCCAGTAGCCCCCTACAGGGTAAAGGGATGAACACTGAAGCTTTCTTT. Protein product: CASSPLQGKGMNTEAFF.